A single sample is the source of the 23 T cell receptor beta chains below, sequenced in a study of T cells after posttransplantation cyclophosphamide. Some clones are missing from TCRdb's copy, which holds only in-frame ones; the method was immunoSEQ multiplex PCR. This sample has 9,000 to 15,000 clones, with roughly 2% found just once. Busulfan-fludarabine conditioning, marrow transplant, and cyclophosphamide on days +3 and +4 were administered. The source was PBMCs, collected after allogeneic stem cell transplant with posttransplant cyclophosphamide. The receptors derive from a male patient between 25 and 39 years old who received an allogeneic stem cell transplant from a related donor, was CMV-positive, and had no GVHD. The graft donor may have contributed some T cells.

J is TRBJ2-2 and V is TRBV30; D is perhaps TRBD2 (6 bases). Germline loops: CDR1 GTSNPN, CDR2 SVGIG (reference sequence). The CDR3 extends over 15 amino acids. Trimming pared 8 bases from V and 1 base from J, leaving 17 bases between. CDR3 DNA sequence: TGTGCCCGGGGTTATAGCGGAGTGAACACCGGGGAGCTGTTTTTT. Translated, it gives CARGYSGVNTGELFF.

This clone was recorded a few times. CDR3 coding DNA: TGTGCCAGCAATCGTCCTAGCAGGCCCTACGAGCAGTACTTC. Translation: CASNRPSRPYEQYF. The gene calls are TRBV28 and TRBJ2-7, with TRBD2 as a possible D gene (5 bases). Germline-derived CDR1 and CDR2 are MDHEN and SYDVKM. There are 14 residues in the CDR3. Trimming pared 7 bases from V and 2 bases from J, leaving 15 bases between. Complete variable domain (other parts from reference TRBV28 and TRBJ2-7): DVKVTQSSRYLVKRTGEKVFLECVQDMDHENMFWYRQDPGLGLRLIYFSYDVKMKEKGDIPEGYSVSREKKERFSLILESASTNQTSMYLCASNRPSRPYEQYFGPGTRLTVT.

The rearrangement links TRBV18 to TRBJ1-1; 7 nucleotides align to TRBD1. The germline V gene has CDR1 KGHSH and CDR2 LQKENI. The junction had 2 bases not matched to a gene; V was cut back by 3 bases and J by 1 base. This CDR3 has 14 residues. CDR3 DNA: TGTGCCAGCTCACCCGGGACAGCGAACACTGAAGCTTTCTTT. Its translation: CASSPGTANTEAFF. Full variable domain (outside the CDR3, taken from reference TRBV18 and TRBJ1-1): NAGVMQNPRHLVRRRGQEARLRCSPMKGHSHVYWYRQLPEEGLKFMVYLQKENIIDESGMPKERFSAEFPKEGPSILRIQQVVRGDSAAYFCASSPGTANTEAFFGQGTRLTVV.

This chain uses TRBV7-9 with TRBJ2-1; no reliable D call. Germline V gene lookup returns CDR1 SEHNR and CDR2 FQNEAQ (reference sequence). Between the trimmed V and J ends, which lost 1 base and 9 bases, there was a span of 7 bases. The CDR3 runs 12 residues. The CDR3 DNA follows: TGTGCCAGCAGCTTAGGAGAAACTGAGCAGTTCTTC. This sequence encodes CASSLGETEQFF.

This clone has only a few counts. The chain carries TRBV2 and TRBJ1-3; tentatively, D is TRBD1 (5 bases). The CDR3 contains 16 residues. V was cut by 7 bases and J by 7 bases, with 23 bases left in between. From germline, CDR1 is SNHLY and CDR2 FYNNEI. The CDR3 DNA reads TGTGCCAGCAAGACGATCCTGACAGCAGGTTGGAACACCATATATTTT. It codes for CASKTILTAGWNTIYF. Supplemented by reference TRBV2 and TRBJ1-3, the full variable domain reads EPEVTQTPSHQVTQMGQEVILRCVPISNHLYFYWYRQILGQKVEFLVSFYNNEISEKSEIFDDQFSVERPDGSNFTLKIRSTKLEDSAMYFCASKTILTAGWNTIYFGEGSWLTVV.

The chain recombines TRBV28 with TRBJ2-5; TRBD1 might be the D (5 bases). The V end was cut by 2 bases, the J end by 2 bases, with 9 bases between. The CDR3 extends over 14 amino acids. Germline V gene sequence: CDR1 MDHEN, CDR2 SYDVKM. For the CDR3, the DNA is TGTGCCAGCAGTTTAATCAGGGTACAAGAGACCCAGTACTTC. It yields the protein CASSLIRVQETQYF.

To note about this clone: Other DNA sequences in this specimen translate into the identical CDR3. This rearrangement joins TRBV11-2 to TRBJ2-3; maybe TRBD1 (5 bases). The germline V gene has CDR1 SGHAT and CDR2 FQNNGV. The CDR3 is made up of 12 amino acids. Trimming took 1 base from V and 14 from J, leaving 13 bases between them. The CDR3 coding sequence is TGTGCCAGCAGCTTAGCAGGGTATAACCGGTATTTT. It translates to CASSLAGYNRYF.

The genes are TRBV5-4 and TRBJ2-3, with D possibly being TRBD2 (6 bases). Germline V gene sequence: CDR1 SGHNT, CDR2 YYREEE (reference sequence). Trimming left V 2 bases short and J 3 bases short, with 10 bases between. The CDR3 consists of 14 residues. The CDR3 reads CASSFLGRTDTQYF. The DNA for the CDR3 is TGTGCCAGCAGCTTTCTGGGGAGGACAGATACGCAGTATTTT.

This chain links TRBV19 with TRBJ1-1, with unresolved D. This CDR3 region has 15 residues. The germline gives CDR1 LNHDA, CDR2 SQIVND (reference sequence). V lost 3 bases, J lost 1 base, and 12 bases lay in between. CDR3: CASSISGGANTEAFF. In nucleotides, the CDR3 is TGTGCCAGTAGTATTAGTGGCGGTGCGAACACTGAAGCTTTCTTT.

This clone has more than one count but fewer than ten. The chain is built from TRBV5-1 and TRBJ1-1, with D possibly being TRBD1 (5 bases). Trimming removed 1 base from V and 5 bases from J, with 9 bases in between. Germline CDR1 SGHRS, CDR2 YFSETQ. CDR3 size: 13 residues. The DNA for the CDR3 is TGCGCCAGCAGCTTGACCGCAGGGACTGAAGCTTTCTTT. It is translated as CASSLTAGTEAFF.

This clone has just a few counts. In DNA form, the CDR3 reads TGTGCCAGCAGCTTACACATGGTAGCGGGAGCATCCGAGCAGTACTTC. The encoded protein is CASSLHMVAGASEQYF. The V gene is TRBV7-2, the J gene TRBJ2-7; 9 nucleotides match TRBD2. There are 16 residues in the CDR3. J gave up 6 bases and V 2 bases, and 11 bases lay outside the gene matches. Germline V gene data show CDR1 as SGHTA and CDR2 as FQGNSA.

A few counts support this clone. The chain combines TRBV2 with TRBJ2-1; no definite D call. Germline loops: CDR1 SNHLY, CDR2 FYNNEI. Deletions cut 5 bases from V and 4 bases from J, with 21 bases between. This CDR3 has 17 residues. The CDR3 region has the DNA TGTGCCAGCAGTCGTCTCGGCGGAGAGACCCTTTACAATGAGCAGTTCTTC. Residues: CASSRLGGETLYNEQFF.

The V and J genes are TRBV28 and TRBJ2-2, with 8 positions matching TRBD1. The CDR3 is 15 amino acids. Germline V lookup: CDR1 MDHEN, CDR2 SYDVKM. J lost 5 bases, V lost 6 bases, and 8 bases had no gene match. Here the CDR3 reads CASRLTGGWTGELFF. The CDR3 DNA is TGTGCCAGCAGGTTAACAGGGGGGTGGACCGGGGAGCTGTTTTTT.

This clone was observed a few times. The chain uses TRBV7-2 and TRBJ2-7, with D possibly being TRBD2 (6 bases). Germline assignment: CDR1 SGHTA and CDR2 FQGNSA. The CDR3 sequence is 13 residues long. V dropped 7 bases and J dropped 7 bases, with 17 bases sitting between them. DNA for the CDR3: TGTGCCAGCATCCAGACTAGTTGGGGAGAGCAGTACTTC. Residues: CASIQTSWGEQYF. Full variable domain (rest looked up from reference TRBV7-2 and TRBJ2-7): GAGVSQSPSNKVTEKGKDVELRCDPISGHTALYWYRQSLGQGLEFLIYFQGNSAPDKSGLPSDRFSAERTGGSVSTLTIQRTQQEDSAVYLCASIQTSWGEQYFGPGTRLTVT.

The chain links TRBV28 to TRBJ2-1, with a possible D match to TRBD2 (7 bases). The CDR3 is made up of 15 amino acids. Trimming left V 4 bases short and J 1 base short, with 11 bases between. Germline CDR1 and CDR2: MDHEN and SYDVKM. CDR3 region: CASSSGGASYNEQFF. CDR3 DNA: TGTGCCAGCAGTTCGGGGGGCGCATCCTACAATGAGCAGTTCTTC.

The J gene is TRBJ1-3, the V gene TRBV27, with 7 positions matching TRBD1. J was trimmed by 8 bases and V by 7 bases; bases with no gene match: 11. Germline V gene sequence: CDR1 MNHEY, CDR2 SMNVEV (reference sequence). This CDR3 is 14 amino acids long. CDR3 loop: CASNGKGAADTIYF. The CDR3 coding sequence is TGTGCCAGCAATGGTAAGGGGGCGGCGGACACCATATATTTT.

The chain has TRBV5-1 and TRBJ2-1, with 8 bases identical to TRBD1. The V and J ends lost 4 bases and 8 bases, in that order; junction bases with no gene match: 5. The CDR3 covers 13 residues. CDR1 and CDR2 from the germline V gene are SGHRS and YFSETQ. In DNA, the CDR3 is TGCGCCAGCAGCGAGACAGGGGTGTATGAGCAGTTCTTC. Its protein is CASSETGVYEQFF.

The chain recombines TRBV7-9 with TRBJ2-1; 10 bases match TRBD2. V dropped 1 base and J dropped 4; count of bases not matched to a gene: 7. CDR3 length: 17 amino acids. Germline assignment: CDR1 SEHNR and CDR2 FQNEAQ (reference sequence). The CDR3 DNA reads as TGTGCCAGCAGCTTAGGGACTAGCGGATCGAGATACAATGAGCAGTTCTTC. This codes for CASSLGTSGSRYNEQFF.

The chain recombines TRBV6-5 with TRBJ2-3, with a possible D match to TRBD2 (6 bases). Trimming took off 5 bases at V and 3 bases at J, with 9 bases between the two ends. CDR1 MNHEY and CDR2 SVGAGI come from the germline V gene. This CDR3 has 13 residues. CDR3 bases: TGTGCCAGCAGTCTGGAGGGAACAGATACGCAGTATTTT. Encoded protein: CASSLEGTDTQYF.

This clone was seen a handful of times. The chain employs TRBV27 and TRBJ2-1, with a weak D call TRBD2 (7 bases). V gave up 6 bases and J gave up 4 bases, with 16 bases separating them. Germline V gene lookup returns CDR1 MNHEY and CDR2 SMNVEV (reference sequence). The CDR3 is 15 amino acids. The CDR3 region is CASSPSGDMYNEQFF. Written as DNA, the CDR3 is TGTGCCAGCAGCCCCAGCGGGGACATGTACAATGAGCAGTTCTTC.

The sample holds a few counts of this clone. V and J are TRBV15 and TRBJ2-5; TRBD2 matches 8 bases. The CDR3 sequence is 12 residues long. V shed 4 bases and J 6 bases; nucleotides not matched to a gene: 1. Germline V gene lookup returns CDR1 LNHNV and CDR2 YYDKDF (reference sequence). CDR3 coding DNA: TGTGCCACCAGCACTAGCGGGCAGACCCAGTACTTC. Its protein is CATSTSGQTQYF.

This clone has a handful of counts. The chain has TRBV4-1 and TRBJ2-4; possible D gene TRBD1, 6 bases. The CDR3 sequence is 16 residues long. V was pared by 4 bases and J by 1 base, with 14 bases between. Germline CDR1 reads MGHRA; CDR2 reads YSYEKL. The DNA of the CDR3 is TGCGCCAGCAGCCCATACACAGGGATGGCCAAAAACATTCAGTACTTC. Its translation: CASSPYTGMAKNIQYF.

This clone was counted between two and nine times. The V and J genes are TRBV11-1 and TRBJ2-1; TRBD1 matches 7 bases. V gave up 6 bases and J gave up 5 bases; unmatched junction bases: 10. From germline, CDR1 is SGHAT and CDR2 FQDESV (reference sequence). CDR3 length equals 15 residues. CDR3 residues: CASSHRYGTDNEQFF. The CDR3 DNA is TGTGCCAGCAGTCATAGATACGGGACAGACAATGAGCAGTTCTTC.